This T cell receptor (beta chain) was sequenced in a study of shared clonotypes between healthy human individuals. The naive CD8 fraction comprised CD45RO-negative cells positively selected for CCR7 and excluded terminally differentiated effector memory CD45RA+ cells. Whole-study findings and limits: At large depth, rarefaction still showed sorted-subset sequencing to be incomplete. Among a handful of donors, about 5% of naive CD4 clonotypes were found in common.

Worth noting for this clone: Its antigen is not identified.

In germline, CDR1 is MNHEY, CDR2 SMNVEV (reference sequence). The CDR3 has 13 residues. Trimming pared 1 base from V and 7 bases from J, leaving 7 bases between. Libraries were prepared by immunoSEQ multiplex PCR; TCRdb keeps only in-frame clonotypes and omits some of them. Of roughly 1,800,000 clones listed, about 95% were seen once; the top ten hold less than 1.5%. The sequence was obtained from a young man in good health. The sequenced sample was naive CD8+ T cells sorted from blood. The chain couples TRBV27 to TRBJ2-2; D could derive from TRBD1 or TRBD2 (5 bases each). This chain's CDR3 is CASSLWDRGELFF. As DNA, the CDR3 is TGTGCCAGCAGTTTATGGGACCGCGGGGAGCTGTTTTTT.